This TCR beta chain came from a study of blood T cell repertoires in COVID-19. Assay used: immunoSEQ multiplex PCR; TCRdb lists only in-frame clones, some missing. The repertoire includes about 170,000 clones, 90% of them detected once, and approximately 0.5% sits in the top ten. The CDR3 is 14 amino acids. Germline CDR1 MNHEY, CDR2 SMNVEV (reference sequence). V lost 6 bases, J lost 8 bases, and 4 bases stayed unmatched. This receptor was obtained from a man aged 45-65 years with acute or convalescent COVID-19. The chain links TRBV27 to TRBJ1-4; 12 bases match TRBD1. The sample consisted of peripheral blood. The CDR3 DNA reads as TGTGCCAGCAGGACCGGGACAGGGGGCGAAAAACTGTTTTTT. This gives the protein CASRTGTGGEKLFF. Full variable domain (missing parts from reference TRBV27 and TRBJ1-4): EAQVTQNPRYLITVTGKKLTVTCSQNMNHEYMSWYRQDPGLGLRQIYYSMNVEVTDKGDVPEGYKVSRKEKRNFPLILESPSPNQTSLYFCASRTGTGGEKLFFGSGTQLSVL.